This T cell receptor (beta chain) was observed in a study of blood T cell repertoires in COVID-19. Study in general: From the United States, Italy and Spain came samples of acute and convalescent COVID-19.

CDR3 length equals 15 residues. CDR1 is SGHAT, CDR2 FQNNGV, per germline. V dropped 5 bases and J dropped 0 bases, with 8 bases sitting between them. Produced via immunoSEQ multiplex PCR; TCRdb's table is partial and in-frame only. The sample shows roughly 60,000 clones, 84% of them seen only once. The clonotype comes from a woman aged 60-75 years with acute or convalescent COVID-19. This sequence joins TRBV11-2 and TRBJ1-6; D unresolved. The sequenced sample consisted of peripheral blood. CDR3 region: CASSQTSSYNSPLHF. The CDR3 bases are TGTGCCAGCAGCCAAACGAGCTCCTATAATTCACCCCTCCACTTT.